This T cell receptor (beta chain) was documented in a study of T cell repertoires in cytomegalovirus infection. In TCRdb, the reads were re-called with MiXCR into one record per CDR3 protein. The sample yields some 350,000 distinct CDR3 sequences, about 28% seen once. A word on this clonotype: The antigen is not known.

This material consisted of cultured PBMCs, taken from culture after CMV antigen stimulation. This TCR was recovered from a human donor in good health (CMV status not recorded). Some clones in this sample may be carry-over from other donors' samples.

CDR3 residues: CASRNQGVTLNTEAFF. The CDR3 DNA follows: TGTGCCAGCAGAAACCAGGGGGTGACCTTGAACACTGAAGCTTTCTTT. The genes are TRBV28 and TRBJ1-1; 7 bases are a match to TRBD1. V gave up 6 bases and J gave up 0 bases; unmatched junction bases: 10. Germline loops: CDR1 MDHEN, CDR2 SYDVKM. CDR3 length: 16 amino acids.